This entry lists 6 T cell receptor beta chains sequenced from one sample in a study of cytomegalovirus exposure and HLA in healthy donors. The PCR used 60 Vbeta and 13 Jbeta primers. The method was immunoSEQ multiplex PCR; TCRdb's version includes in-frame clones alone and lacks a portion of them. The sample lists some 250,000 clones, roughly 82% occurring once. Material: PBMCs. Every receptor here comes from a woman in her 40s in good health and CMV-seropositive.

The chain has TRBV6-1 and TRBJ1-1, with D unclear. CDR3 length: 13 amino acids. Germline assignment: CDR1 MNHNS and CDR2 SASEGT. Trimming stripped 6 bases from V and 0 bases from J, with 8 bases between. The CDR3 sequence: CASSGLLNTEAFF. The DNA of the CDR3 is TGTGCCAGCAGCGGACTGCTGAACACTGAAGCTTTCTTT.

The chain employs TRBV6-5 and TRBJ1-2; D call uncertain. Trimming pared 6 bases from V and 7 bases from J, leaving 12 bases between. CDR1 is MNHEY and CDR2 is SVGAGI in the germline V gene. The CDR3 is 12 amino acids. The CDR3 sequence is CASRTASSGYTF. CDR3 DNA sequence: TGTGCCAGCAGAACAGCATCCTCTGGCTACACCTTC.

J is TRBJ1-5 and V is TRBV2, with D maybe TRBD1 (5 bases). Germline V lookup: CDR1 SNHLY, CDR2 FYNNEI. This CDR3 comprises 11 residues. With 6 bases removed from V and 7 bases from J, the gap between germline ends came to 7 bases. CDR3 coding DNA: TGTGCCAGCAGAGGGGTGCAGCCCCAGCATTTT. The encoded protein is CASRGVQPQHF. The full variable domain, its missing parts supplied by reference TRBV2 and TRBJ1-5, is EPEVTQTPSHQVTQMGQEVILRCVPISNHLYFYWYRQILGQKVEFLVSFYNNEISEKSEIFDDQFSVERPDGSNFTLKIRSTKLEDSAMYFCASRGVQPQHFGDGTRLSIL.

The V gene is TRBV6-5, the J gene TRBJ2-5; 7 positions agree with TRBD1. The J call may be faulty, since TRBJ2-7 better matches the DNA end. Germline V gene data show CDR1 as MNHEY and CDR2 as SVGAGI. The CDR3 contains 13 residues. The CDR3 here is CASSRTGAYEQYF. CDR3 coding DNA: TGTGCCAGCAGCCGAACAGGGGCCTACGAGCAGTACTTC.

The rearrangement uses TRBV5-1 and TRBJ2-1; D is unresolved. CDR3 size: 13 residues. V gave up 0 bases and J gave up 6 bases, with 7 bases separating them. The germline V gene has CDR1 SGHRS and CDR2 YFSETQ. The CDR3 sequence: CASSLASSNEQFF. In DNA, the CDR3 is TGCGCCAGCAGCTTGGCTTCCAGCAATGAGCAGTTCTTC.

This clone was seen a handful of times. The rearrangement joins TRBV28 to TRBJ2-3, with D uncertain. Germline V gene data show CDR1 as MDHEN and CDR2 as SYDVKM. This CDR3 is 15 amino acids long. Trimming removed 4 bases from V and 0 bases from J, with 11 bases in between. Here the CDR3 DNA reads TGTGCCAGCAGTTATAGACTTTCTAGCACAGATACGCAGTATTTT. Its translation is CASSYRLSSTDTQYF.